Following are 29 T cell receptor beta chains from one sample sequenced in a study of T cell responses to AZD1222 COVID-19 vaccine. Generated by immunoSEQ multiplex PCR, the TCRdb table keeps only in-frame clones and is missing some. The sample lists more than 150,000 clones; about 94% were seen once. The material sequenced was peripheral blood, taken on day 0 of AZD1222 vaccination. All receptors derive from an adult in good health.

As concerns this clone: At one end the junction does not follow the germline gene, possibly because of a read error. The chain uses TRBV7-7 and TRBJ2-7, with D perhaps matching TRBD1 (5 bases). This CDR3 comprises 14 residues. The germline V gene has CDR1 SSHAT and CDR2 FNYEAQ (reference sequence). CDR3 protein: CASSMGPSSYEQYF. As DNA, the CDR3 is TGTGCTAGCAGTATGGGGCCCAGCTCCTACGAGCAGTACTTC.

The rearrangement uses TRBV15 and TRBJ2-7, with 11 bases aligning to TRBD2. The CDR3 runs to 15 residues. CDR1 and CDR2 (germline): LNHNV, YYDKDF (reference sequence). V lost 6 bases and J lost 5; bases outside the gene matches: 9. The CDR3 DNA sequence: TGTGCCACCAGGAATACTAGCGGGAGTCCCAACGAGCAGTACTTC. Translating gives CATRNTSGSPNEQYF. The variable domain in full, completed from reference TRBV15 and TRBJ2-7, reads DAMVIQNPRYQVTQFGKPVTLSCSQTLNHNVMYWYQQKSSQAPKLLFHYYDKDFNNEADTPDNFQSRRPNTSFCFLDIRSPGLGDTAMYLCATRNTSGSPNEQYFGPGTRLTVT.

The CDR3 protein is CASSFSNEQFF. The CDR3 coding sequence is TGTGCCAGCAGTTTCTCCAATGAGCAGTTCTTC. This chain connects TRBV27 to TRBJ2-1; D call uncertain. Between the trimmed V and J ends, which lost 3 bases and 6 bases, there was a span of 3 bases. Germline CDR1 reads MNHEY; CDR2 reads SMNVEV (reference sequence). This CDR3 has 11 amino acids.

The chain uses TRBV7-8 and TRBJ1-5; TRBD1 aligns across 7 bases. The CDR3 runs 16 residues. CDR1 is SGHVS, CDR2 FQNEAQ, per germline. V shed 6 bases, J shed 2 bases, and the junction held 10 bases outside the gene matches. The CDR3 DNA follows: TGTGCCAGCAGTCGAAAGCCCCAGGGGGGCAATCAGCCCCAGCATTTT. Translation gives CASSRKPQGGNQPQHF.

This clone was detected a few times. The CDR3 protein is CASSWGSSYNEQFF. CDR3 DNA sequence: TGCGCCAGCAGTTGGGGGAGCTCCTACAATGAGCAGTTCTTC. J is TRBJ2-1 and V is TRBV5-1; D could derive from TRBD1 or TRBD2 (5 bases each). Germline V CDR1 and CDR2: SGHRS, YFSETQ. There are 14 residues in the CDR3. The V end was cut by 5 bases, the J end by 0 bases, with 9 bases between. The whole variable domain, remainder taken from reference TRBV5-1 and TRBJ2-1, is KAGVTQTPRYLIKTRGQQVTLSCSPISGHRSVSWYQQTPGQGLQFLFEYFSETQRNKGNFPGRFSGRQFSNSRSEMNVSTLELGDSALYLCASSWGSSYNEQFFGPGTRLTVL.

This clone was recorded a few times. This chain uses TRBV5-4 with TRBJ1-1; D is unresolved. Germline loops: CDR1 SGHNT, CDR2 YYREEE (reference sequence). The CDR3 has 14 amino acids. The germline V and J ends were trimmed by 0 bases and 0 bases, with 6 bases remaining between them. The CDR3 nucleotides are TGTGCCAGCAGCTTGGACCCCATGAACACTGAAGCTTTCTTT. Encoded protein: CASSLDPMNTEAFF.

The rearrangement uses TRBV18 and TRBJ2-1; 8 nucleotides align to TRBD2. This CDR3 region has 15 residues. Trimming cost V 6 bases and J 5 bases; bases outside gene matches: 9. Per germline, CDR1 KGHSH and CDR2 LQKENI. CDR3 in amino acids: CASSSLGLANNEQFF. The CDR3 DNA follows: TGTGCCAGCTCCTCCCTTGGACTAGCCAACAATGAGCAGTTCTTC.

V usage is TRBV2 and J usage is TRBJ1-2; tentative D call: TRBD1 (6 bases). This CDR3 spans 13 amino acids. V lost 8 bases and J lost 2, with 12 bases in between. The V gene's germline CDR1 is SNHLY and CDR2 FYNNEI. The CDR3 DNA reads TGTGCCAGCCCCTCCGGGACAAACTATGGCTACACCTTC. Protein: CASPSGTNYGYTF.

The genes are TRBV7-6 and TRBJ1-1; TRBD1 matches 9 bases. Germline CDR1 SGHVS, CDR2 FNYEAQ. There are 17 residues in the CDR3. Losses at the gene ends were 5 bases for V and 5 bases for J; bases not matched to a gene: 15. CDR3 sequence (DNA): TGTGCCAGCAGCCCTAACGGGGGGGGACAGGGTAGAACTGAAGCTTTCTTT. Translation gives CASSPNGGGQGRTEAFF. Together with reference TRBV7-6 and TRBJ1-1, the CDR3 gives the full variable domain: GAGVSQSPRYKVTKRGQDVALRCDPISGHVSLYWYRQALGQGPEFLTYFNYEAQQDKSGLPNDRFSAERPEGSISTLTIQRTEQRDSAMYRCASSPNGGGQGRTEAFFGQGTRLTVV.

The chain links TRBV11-2 to TRBJ2-2, with 13 bases fitting TRBD2. V trimming: 5 bases; J trimming: 7 bases; junction bases outside the gene matches: 16. Germline values: CDR1 SGHAT, CDR2 FQNNGV. CDR3 size: 19 residues. DNA for the CDR3: TGTGCCAGCAGCCGTTACCCTGATACTAGCGGGAGGGTTGTCGGGGAGCTGTTTTTT. It codes for CASSRYPDTSGRVVGELFF.

The chain has TRBV3-1 (or the pseudogene TRBV3-2) and TRBJ1-5, with unresolved D. Trimming stripped 4 bases from V and 0 bases from J, with 10 bases between. Germline V gene lookup returns CDR1 LGHDT and CDR2 YNNKEL (reference sequence). The CDR3 loop spans 15 amino acids. The chain's CDR3 is CASSPSGYSNQPQHF. In DNA form, the CDR3 reads TGTGCCAGCAGCCCTTCGGGTTATAGCAATCAGCCCCAGCATTTT.

The V and J genes are TRBV4-3 and TRBJ2-7; D may be TRBD1 (7 bases). V was pared by 3 bases and J by 1 base, with 16 bases between. The CDR3 is 16 residues long. The V gene's germline CDR1 is LGHNA and CDR2 YSLEER. CDR3 amino acids: CASSHRGTDFSYEQYF. As DNA, the CDR3 is TGCGCCAGCAGCCACCGCGGGACAGACTTTTCCTACGAGCAGTACTTC.

The rearrangement uses TRBV7-3 and TRBJ2-3; 7 bases line up with TRBD2. The CDR3 length is 15 residues. Germline loops: CDR1 SGHTA, CDR2 FQGTGA. The junction had 8 bases not matched to a gene; V was cut back by 5 bases and J by 3 bases. The DNA of the CDR3 is TGTGCCAGCAGCGCCCAGGGAGGGTCTACAGATACGCAGTATTTT. It is translated as CASSAQGGSTDTQYF.

V gene TRBV7-2 combines with J gene TRBJ1-1; no reliable D call. The V gene's germline CDR1 is SGHTA and CDR2 FQGNSA. Trimming pared 1 base from V and 4 bases from J, leaving 4 bases between. CDR3 length equals 12 residues. The CDR3: CASSLGFTEAFF. The CDR3 DNA reads as TGTGCCAGCAGCTTAGGGTTCACTGAAGCTTTCTTT.

The chain joins TRBV12-3 or TRBV12-4 to TRBJ1-1; unclear D gene. V shed 3 bases and J shed 3 bases, with 8 bases lying between them. CDR3 length equals 13 residues. The CDR3 is CASSFGRYTEAFF. CDR3 in DNA: TGTGCCAGCAGTTTCGGGCGCTACACTGAAGCTTTCTTT.

V and J are TRBV2 and TRBJ1-2, with 7 positions matching TRBD1. V lost 8 bases and J lost 8; bases outside the gene matches: 2. Germline CDR1 SNHLY, CDR2 FYNNEI. This CDR3 is built from 10 residues. The CDR3 DNA follows: TGTGCCAGCCGGGACAGAGGCTACACCTTC. This gives the protein CASRDRGYTF.

The chain has TRBV28 and TRBJ1-3; D is unclear. This CDR3 is 15 amino acids long. With 1 base removed from V and 2 bases from J, the gap between germline ends came to 9 bases. Per germline, CDR1 MDHEN and CDR2 SYDVKM. The CDR3 region has the DNA TGTGCCAGCAGTTTATTCGTAGGGACTGGAAACACCATATATTTT. Protein: CASSLFVGTGNTIYF. Combining the CDR3 with reference TRBV28 and TRBJ1-3 gives the whole variable domain DVKVTQSSRYLVKRTGEKVFLECVQDMDHENMFWYRQDPGLGLRLIYFSYDVKMKEKGDIPEGYSVSREKKERFSLILESASTNQTSMYLCASSLFVGTGNTIYFGEGSWLTVV.

The rearrangement links TRBV3-1 (or the pseudogene TRBV3-2) to TRBJ2-4, with D hard to call. Trimming shortened V by 0 bases and J by 12 bases, and 18 bases separated the two germline ends. Germline CDR1 LGHDT, CDR2 YNNKEL (reference sequence). The CDR3 contains 15 residues. The DNA of the CDR3 is TGTGCCAGCAGCCAAGATATTACTACGCTGGCACCTCAGTACTTC. As protein: CASSQDITTLAPQYF.

The rearrangement links TRBV29-1 to TRBJ1-2; 7 nucleotides agree with TRBD1. Germline V gene lookup returns CDR1 SQVTM and CDR2 ANQGSEA. The CDR3 is 11 amino acids. Trimming cost V 4 bases and J 6 bases; bases outside gene matches: 2. DNA for the CDR3: TGCAGCGTTGGACAGGGACATGGCTACACCTTC. Residues: CSVGQGHGYTF.

The CDR3 bases are TGTGCCAGCAGCCCAAAAACCCCTAGGGGCACTGAAGCTTTCTTT. This codes for CASSPKTPRGTEAFF. The gene calls are TRBV5-4 and TRBJ1-1; D might be TRBD1 (5 bases). CDR1 is SGHNT, CDR2 YYREEE, per germline (reference sequence). Trimming stripped 4 bases from V and 4 bases from J, with 17 bases between. This CDR3 has 15 residues.

This CDR3 reads CASSPRTAYGYTF. DNA for the CDR3: TGTGCCAGTAGCCCTCGGACCGCCTATGGCTACACCTTC. V is TRBV19 and J is TRBJ1-2; no clear D. Germline V gene data show CDR1 as LNHDA and CDR2 as SQIVND (reference sequence). CDR3 length equals 13 residues. Trimming shortened V by 6 bases and J by 4 bases, and 12 bases separated the two germline ends.

The chain employs TRBV30 and TRBJ2-1, with 13 positions matching TRBD2. There are 15 residues in the CDR3. Germline V gene lookup returns CDR1 GTSNPN and CDR2 SVGIG (reference sequence). The junction had 1 base not matched to a gene; V was cut back by 1 base and J by 4 bases. In DNA, the CDR3 is TGTGCCTGGAGTGCGACTAGCGGGAGGTACAATGAGCAGTTCTTC. Its translation is CAWSATSGRYNEQFF.

The rearrangement uses TRBV7-9 and TRBJ1-1; the D is unclear. V lost 2 bases and J lost 3, with 10 bases in between. There are 14 residues in the CDR3. The germline gives CDR1 SEHNR, CDR2 FQNEAQ (reference sequence). The DNA for the CDR3 is TGTGCCAGCAGCTTACAATTAGGGTACACTGAAGCTTTCTTT. Translation: CASSLQLGYTEAFF.

The J gene is TRBJ1-1, the V gene TRBV15; no definite D call. This CDR3 has 15 amino acids. V was pared by 4 bases and J by 5 bases, with 17 bases between. CDR1 LNHNV and CDR2 YYDKDF come from the germline V gene (reference sequence). CDR3 sequence reads: CATSTHRAGMTEAFF. The CDR3 DNA follows: TGTGCCACCAGCACCCACCGGGCAGGAATGACTGAAGCTTTCTTT.

This rearrangement joins TRBV19 to TRBJ2-7; 8 nucleotides line up with TRBD1. The junction had 6 bases not matched to a gene; V was cut back by 5 bases and J by 3 bases. This CDR3 has 14 residues. Germline CDR1 LNHDA, CDR2 SQIVND (reference sequence). CDR3 sequence (DNA): TGTGCCAGTAGTTTGGCAGGGGGCCACTACGAGCAGTACTTC. Its translation: CASSLAGGHYEQYF. The full variable domain, its missing parts supplied by reference TRBV19 and TRBJ2-7, is DGGITQSPKYLFRKEGQNVTLSCEQNLNHDAMYWYRQDPGQGLRLIYYSQIVNDFQKGDIAEGYSVSREKKESFPLTVTSAQKNPTAFYLCASSLAGGHYEQYFGPGTRLTVT.

This rearrangement joins TRBV6-5 to TRBJ1-2; 10 nucleotides agree with TRBD1. This CDR3 is built from 13 residues. CDR1 and CDR2 (germline): MNHEY, SVGAGI. V lost 6 bases to trimming and J lost 9 bases; unmatched junction nucleotides: 7. CDR3 DNA: TGTGCCAGCAGAGACGTGGACAGGGGGAGCTACACCTTC. It is translated as CASRDVDRGSYTF.

The chain employs TRBV29-1 and TRBJ1-2; 10 nucleotides match TRBD1. CDR3 size: 16 residues. J gave up 4 bases and V 1 base, and 9 bases lay outside the gene matches. CDR1 is SQVTM, CDR2 ANQGSEA, per germline. Here the CDR3 reads CSVEGDRGVDVYGYTF. Here the CDR3 DNA reads TGCAGCGTTGAAGGGGACAGGGGTGTTGATGTCTATGGCTACACCTTC.

The chain employs TRBV6-5 and TRBJ2-5, with D unclear. V was pared by 8 bases and J by 5 bases, with 9 bases between. CDR3 length: 11 amino acids. Looked up from germline, CDR1 is MNHEY and CDR2 is SVGAGI. CDR3 bases: TGTGCCAGCCAAGATCAGGAGACCCAGTACTTC. Residues: CASQDQETQYF.

This chain links TRBV7-6 with TRBJ1-3; TRBD1 is a possible D gene (6 bases). The CDR3 extends over 17 amino acids. V gave up 2 bases and J gave up 10 bases, with 24 bases separating them. CDR1 SGHVS and CDR2 FNYEAQ come from the germline V gene. CDR3: CASSLMVTGPSERTIYF. CDR3 bases: TGTGCCAGCAGCTTAATGGTGACAGGTCCGAGCGAACGTACCATATATTTT.